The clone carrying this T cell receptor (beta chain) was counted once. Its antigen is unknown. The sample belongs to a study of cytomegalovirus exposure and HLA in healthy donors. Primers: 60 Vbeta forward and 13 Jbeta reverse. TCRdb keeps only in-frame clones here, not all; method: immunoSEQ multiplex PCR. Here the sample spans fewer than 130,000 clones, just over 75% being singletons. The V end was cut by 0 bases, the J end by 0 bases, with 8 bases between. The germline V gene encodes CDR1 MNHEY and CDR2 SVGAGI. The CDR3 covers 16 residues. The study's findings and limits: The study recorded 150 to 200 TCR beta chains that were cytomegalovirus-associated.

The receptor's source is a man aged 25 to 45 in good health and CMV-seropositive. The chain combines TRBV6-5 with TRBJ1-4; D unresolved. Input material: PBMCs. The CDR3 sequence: CASSYSYSATNEKLFF. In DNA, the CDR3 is TGTGCCAGCAGTTACTCCTACAGTGCAACTAATGAAAAACTGTTTTTT.